This T cell receptor (beta chain) was obtained from a study of T cell changes during pregnancy in multiple sclerosis. The V end lost 0 bases, the J end lost 1 base, and 5 bases lay between the germline ends. This CDR3 contains 14 residues. Germline V gene sequence: CDR1 LNHNV, CDR2 YYDKDF (reference sequence). Data came from immunoSEQ multiplex PCR; TCRdb stores just in-frame clones and leaves some out. The table includes roughly 30,000 clones, approximately 91% detected once. The specimen was CD4+ T cells from peripheral blood mononuclear cells, collected in the first trimester of pregnancy. The sequence was collected from a female donor in good health, enrolled as a control in a pregnancy study. This chain links TRBV15 with TRBJ2-3; D call uncertain. The CDR3 loop is CATSRDTRTDTQYF. DNA for the CDR3: TGTGCCACCAGCAGAGACACTCGCACAGATACGCAGTATTTT.